Listed below are T cell receptor beta chains from one sample, sequenced in a study of a mutant IDH1 vaccine in newly diagnosed glioma. TCRdb's copy holds only in-frame clones and misses some; the assay was immunoSEQ multiplex PCR. The repertoire consists of approximately 57,000 clones, with 70% to 85% occurring once and the leading ten covering 3% to 3.5%. No cognate antigen is known for these TCRs. This material consisted of PBMCs, taken from a glioma patient whose treatment included an IDH1 peptide vaccine. These receptors came from a woman aged 18 to 35 with glioma. Some clones in this sample may be carry-over from other donors' samples. Each CDR3 is given with its conserved first and last residue. Fields, in order: D gene, clone size, J gene, V gene, CDR3 protein, CDR3 DNA. D genes are given only for firm matches. Some rows mark clone size as missing; the rest say once, few, many or name a class of expanded clone.

.,.,TRBJ1-1,TRBV12-5,CASGLVNRAIPEAFF,TGTGCTAGTGGTTTGGTAAACAGGGCGATCCCTGAAGCTTTCTTT
.,.,TRBJ1-1,TRBV5-6,CASSQAGAVGMNTEAFF,TGTGCCAGCAGCCAGGCGGGGGCGGTCGGCATGAACACTGAAGCTTTCTTT
.,.,TRBJ2-2,TRBV7-2,CASSLTQGAGELFF,TGTGCCAGCAGCCTCACTCAAGGAGCCGGGGAGCTGTTTTTT
TRBD1,.,TRBJ1-4,TRBV19,CASSIPETGTNEKLFF,TGTGCCAGTAGTATACCCGAGACAGGGACTAATGAAAAACTGTTTTTT
TRBD1,.,TRBJ1-4,TRBV15,CATSSGQVRREKLFF,TGTGCCACCAGTTCTGGACAGGTTAGGCGCGAAAAACTGTTTTTT
.,.,TRBJ2-1,TRBV9,CASSVDERASYNEQFF,TGTGCCAGCAGCGTAGATGAGCGGGCCTCCTACAATGAGCAGTTCTTC
TRBD2,.,TRBJ2-2,TRBV10-3,CAISEGLAGNTGELFF,TGTGCCATCAGTGAGGGGCTAGCGGGGAACACCGGGGAGCTGTTTTTT
.,once,TRBJ2-5,TRBV7-9,CASRLGTYQETQYF,TGTGCCAGCAGACTAGGGACTTACCAAGAGACCCAGTACTTC
.,.,TRBJ2-7,TRBV2,CASSAMGLGSYEQYF,TGTGCCAGCAGCGCTATGGGGCTGGGCTCCTACGAGCAGTACTTC
.,once,TRBJ2-7,TRBV13,CASSSVTPSYEQYF,TGTGCCAGCAGCTCAGTCACCCCCTCCTACGAGCAGTACTTC
TRBD1,.,TRBJ1-3,TRBV5-1,CASSPGQGPFSGNTIYF,TGCGCCAGCAGCCCGGGACAGGGGCCCTTCTCTGGAAACACCATATATTTT
.,.,TRBJ2-7,TRBV7-9,CASSPTAVAATGEQYF,TGTGCCAGCAGCCCCACGGCTGTTGCGGCAACGGGCGAGCAGTACTTC
.,.,TRBJ1-1,TRBV6-5,CASSYGGNTEAFF,TGTGCCAGCAGTTACGGGGGGAACACTGAAGCTTTCTTT
.,.,TRBJ2-7,TRBV5-4,CASSWRGSYEQYF,TGTGCCAGCAGCTGGAGGGGTTCCTACGAGCAGTACTTC
.,.,TRBJ1-5,TRBV6-5,CASSWEGGQPQHF,TGTGCCAGCAGTTGGGAAGGGGGTCAGCCCCAGCATTTT
TRBD1,.,TRBJ1-2,TRBV5-1,CASSSRTGIGDTF,TGCGCCAGCAGCTCTAGGACAGGAATTGGCGACACCTTC
.,few,TRBJ1-2,TRBV6-1,CASSENHYGYTF,TGTGCCAGCAGTGAAAACCACTATGGCTACACCTTC
TRBD1,.,TRBJ2-3,TRBV30,CAWSRTGGQRDTQYF,TGTGCCTGGTCGCGGACAGGGGGTCAAAGGGATACGCAGTATTTT
.,.,TRBJ1-5,TRBV9,CASGGNSNQPQHF,TGTGCCAGTGGAGGGAATAGCAATCAGCCCCAGCATTTT
.,few,TRBJ2-7,TRBV5-4,CASSLATGISYEQYF,TGTGCCAGCAGCTTAGCGACCGGGATATCCTACGAGCAGTACTTC
TRBD1,.,TRBJ2-3,TRBV6-1,CASSGLLDRGTDTQYF,TGTGCCAGCAGTGGCCTCCTAGACAGGGGCACAGATACGCAGTATTTT
.,.,TRBJ1-5,TRBV5-6,CASSLRPRQLTNQPQHF,TGTGCCAGCAGCTTACGTCCGCGACAGCTAACCAATCAGCCCCAGCATTTT
.,.,TRBJ2-1,TRBV4-1,CASSLPGWDEQFF,TGCGCCAGCAGCTTGCCCGGCTGGGATGAGCAGTTCTTC
.,.,TRBJ2-2,TRBV5-4,CASSLGVTGELFF,TGTGCCAGCAGCTTGGGTGTTACCGGGGAGCTGTTTTTT
.,.,TRBJ2-3,TRBV9,CASSVAARGADTQYF,TGTGCCAGCAGCGTAGCAGCGCGAGGGGCAGATACGCAGTATTTT
TRBD2,.,TRBJ2-5,TRBV9,CASSVGSGVVRETQYF,TGTGCCAGCAGCGTAGGAAGCGGGGTCGTACGGGAGACCCAGTACTTC
.,.,TRBJ2-5,TRBV15,CATSRVAREGETQYF,TGTGCCACCAGCAGAGTGGCTCGGGAAGGGGAGACCCAGTACTTC
.,.,TRBJ2-7,TRBV7-6,CASSRAGGGLYEQYF,TGTGCCAGCAGCCGTGCCGGGGGCGGGCTCTACGAGCAGTACTTC
TRBD2,.,TRBJ2-5,TRBV6-6,CASSYGGGPETQYF,TGTGCCAGCAGTTACGGGGGAGGGCCAGAAACCCAGTACTTC
.,.,TRBJ2-1,TRBV7-2,CASSRTGVRGASSYNEQFF,TGTGCCAGCAGTCGAACGGGGGTCCGGGGGGCCAGCTCCTACAATGAGCAGTTCTTC
TRBD1,.,TRBJ1-1,TRBV5-1,CASSLGRGQGTEAFF,TGCGCCAGCAGCTTGGGAAGGGGACAGGGCACTGAAGCTTTCTTT
.,.,TRBJ2-1,TRBV6-6,CASSYSRGVSYNEQFF,TGTGCCAGCAGTTACTCGAGGGGGGTTAGCTACAATGAGCAGTTCTTC
TRBD1,.,TRBJ2-7,TRBV25-1,CASSGIGTGSYEQYF,TGTGCCAGCAGTGGAATCGGGACAGGCTCCTACGAGCAGTACTTC
.,.,TRBJ1-1,TRBV27,CASVTRGNTEAFF,TGTGCCAGCGTTACTCGGGGAAACACTGAAGCTTTCTTT
.,.,TRBJ1-1,TRBV27,CASSSILNTEAFF,TGTGCCAGCAGTTCTATATTGAACACTGAAGCTTTCTTT
TRBD1,few,TRBJ2-1,TRBV28,CAGADRVSYNEQFF,TGTGCCGGGGCGGACAGGGTTTCCTACAATGAGCAGTTCTTC
TRBD2,.,TRBJ2-3,TRBV5-6,CASSLGLAGDTDTQYF,TGTGCCAGCAGCTTGGGCCTAGCGGGGGACACAGATACGCAGTATTTT
.,.,TRBJ1-1,TRBV7-3,CASSLMAGANTEAFF,TGTGCCAGCAGCTTAATGGCGGGAGCGAACACTGAAGCTTTCTTT
.,.,TRBJ1-5,TRBV4-3,CASGPILGSNQPQHF,TGCGCCAGCGGCCCCATACTGGGTAGCAATCAGCCCCAGCATTTT
.,.,TRBJ1-5,TRBV7-9,CASSTSTYSNQPQHF,TGTGCCAGCAGCACTTCCACTTATAGCAATCAGCCCCAGCATTTT
.,.,TRBJ2-1,TRBV7-7,CASSLDSSNEQFF,TGTGCTAGCAGCTTAGATTCCTCTAATGAGCAGTTCTTC
.,.,TRBJ2-2,TRBV9,CASSVAATTNTGELFF,TGTGCCAGCAGCGTAGCTGCGACAACGAACACCGGGGAGCTGTTTTTT
.,.,TRBJ2-6,TRBV5-4,CASSPPYGSGANVLTF,TGTGCCAGCAGCCCCCCCTACGGAAGCGGGGCCAACGTCCTGACTTTC
.,.,TRBJ2-2,TRBV6-5,CASSRVTGELFF,TGTGCCAGCAGTCGGGTCACCGGGGAGCTGTTTTTT
.,.,TRBJ2-5,TRBV6-7,CASSYVGGETQYF,TGTGCCAGCAGTTACGTAGGCGGGGAGACCCAGTACTTC
TRBD1,.,TRBJ2-7,TRBV5-8,CASSIFTGGAATYEQYF,TGTGCCAGCAGCATATTCACAGGGGGCGCGGCTACCTACGAGCAGTACTTC
.,.,TRBJ1-1,TRBV7-2,CASSLKAATAGTEAFF,TGTGCCAGCAGCTTAAAGGCTGCGACGGCGGGGACTGAAGCTTTCTTT
.,.,TRBJ2-1,TRBV21-1,CASSKRDNEQFF,TGTGCCAGCAGCAAACGGGACAATGAGCAGTTCTTC
.,.,TRBJ1-2,TRBV4-3,CASSQDYPTKRHYDF,TGCGCCAGCAGCCAAGATTACCCTACTAAAAGGCATTACGACTTC
.,once,TRBJ2-5,TRBV7-9,CASSLAGWETQYF,TGTGCCAGCAGCTTAGCGGGATGGGAGACCCAGTACTTC
.,.,TRBJ2-4,TRBV12-5,CASGPKNIQYF,TGTGCTAGTGGTCCGAAAAACATTCAGTACTTC